The following is a T cell receptor beta chain sequence with its context. Its antigen is as yet unknown. This sample stems from a study of T cell responses to AZD1222 COVID-19 vaccine. Study-level results: Baseline seropositivity characterized only a handful of AZD1222 recipients.

TCRdb's copy holds only in-frame clones and misses some; the assay was immunoSEQ multiplex PCR. Of under 100,000 clones listed, about 91% were seen once; the top ten hold approximately 6.5%. The CDR3 is 16 amino acids. Trimming removed 7 bases at V and 6 bases at J, with 21 bases between. Germline V gene sequence: CDR1 SGHTA, CDR2 FQGNSA. The chain employs TRBV7-2 and TRBJ2-2; D could derive from TRBD1 or TRBD2 (6 bases each). The sample was peripheral blood, taken on day 0 of MenACWY control vaccination. The TCR sequence derives from an adult in good health. Written as DNA, the CDR3 is TGTGCCAGCATCCCCGGAGGGGGGCTCGGCGCCGGGGAGCTGTTTTTT. Protein sequence: CASIPGGGLGAGELFF.